Below, one T cell receptor beta chain is given with its context. Its antigen is unknown. This entry comes from a study of cytomegalovirus exposure and HLA in healthy donors. Study results and limitations: A later analysis reportedly found fewer N-insertions in an Asian-associated ancestry cluster than the approximately 700-donor mean. Later analysis suggested most CMV-associated TCR beta chains were HLA-restricted.

PCR amplification relied on 60 Vbeta primers (plus 13 Jbeta primers). The repertoire was sequenced with immunoSEQ multiplex PCR; TCRdb's copy has only in-frame clones and lacks some. The top ten clones hold about 3% of a sample with about 180,000 clones, 70% to 80% of them seen once. CDR1 SGDLS and CDR2 YYNGEE come from the germline V gene. This CDR3 region has 16 residues. With 3 bases clipped from V and 4 bases from J, the junction kept 8 bases outside the gene matches. This chain joins TRBV9 and TRBJ2-3; 10 bases align to TRBD2. Sequencing was carried out using PBMCs. The TCR originated in a male donor in good health and CMV-seronegative. CDR3 residues: CASSETSGTYPDTQYF. The CDR3 region has the DNA TGTGCCAGCAGCGAAACTAGCGGGACTTACCCAGATACGCAGTATTTT. Variable domain in full (rest from reference TRBV9 and TRBJ2-3): DSGVTQTPKHLITATGQRVTLRCSPRSGDLSVYWYQQSLDQGLQFLIQYYNGEERAKGNILERFSAQQFPDLHSELNLSSLELGDSALYFCASSETSGTYPDTQYFGPGTRLTVL.